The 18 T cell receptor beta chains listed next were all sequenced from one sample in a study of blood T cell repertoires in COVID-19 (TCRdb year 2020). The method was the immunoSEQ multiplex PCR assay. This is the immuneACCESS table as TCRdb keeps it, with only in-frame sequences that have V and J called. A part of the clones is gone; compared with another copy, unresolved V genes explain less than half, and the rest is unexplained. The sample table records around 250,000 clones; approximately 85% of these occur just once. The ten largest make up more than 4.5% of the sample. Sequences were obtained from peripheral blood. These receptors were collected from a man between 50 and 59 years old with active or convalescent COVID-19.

CDR3 sequence (DNA): TGTGCCAGCAGCCCTATCGCCCCCGGGGAGCTGTTTTTT. It yields the protein CASSPIAPGELFF. V gene TRBV12-3 or TRBV12-4 combines with J gene TRBJ2-2; D gene unclear. Trimming shortened V by 6 bases and J by 6 bases, and 11 bases separated the two germline ends. This CDR3 has 13 amino acids.

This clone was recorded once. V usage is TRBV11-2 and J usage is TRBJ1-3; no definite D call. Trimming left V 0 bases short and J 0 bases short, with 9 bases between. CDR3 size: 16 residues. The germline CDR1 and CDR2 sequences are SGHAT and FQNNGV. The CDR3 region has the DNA TGTGCCAGCAGCTTAGATTCTTCGGTCTCTGGAAACACCATATATTTT. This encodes CASSLDSSVSGNTIYF.

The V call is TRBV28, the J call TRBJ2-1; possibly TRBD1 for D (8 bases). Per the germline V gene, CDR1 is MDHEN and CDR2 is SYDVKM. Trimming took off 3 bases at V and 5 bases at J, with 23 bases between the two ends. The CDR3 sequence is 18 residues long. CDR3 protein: CASSFWQGAGDGDNEQFF. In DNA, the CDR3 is TGTGCCAGCAGTTTTTGGCAGGGGGCGGGGGACGGGGACAATGAGCAGTTCTTC.

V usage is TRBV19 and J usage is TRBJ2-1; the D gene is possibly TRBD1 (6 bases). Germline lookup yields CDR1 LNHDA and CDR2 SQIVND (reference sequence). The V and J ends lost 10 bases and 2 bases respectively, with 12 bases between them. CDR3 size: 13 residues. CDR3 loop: CATARDTYNEQFF. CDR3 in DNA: TGTGCCACCGCTCGGGACACCTACAATGAGCAGTTCTTC.

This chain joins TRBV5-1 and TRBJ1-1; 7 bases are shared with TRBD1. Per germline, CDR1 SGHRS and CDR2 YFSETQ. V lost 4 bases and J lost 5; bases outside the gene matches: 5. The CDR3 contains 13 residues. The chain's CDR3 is CASSLHRGTEAFF. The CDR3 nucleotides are TGCGCCAGCAGCCTGCACAGGGGAACTGAAGCTTTCTTT.

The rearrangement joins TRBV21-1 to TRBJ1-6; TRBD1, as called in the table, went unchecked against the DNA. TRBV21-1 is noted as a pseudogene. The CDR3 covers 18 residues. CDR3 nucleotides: TGTGCCAGCAGCAAAACCCCAGACAGGGTTCGTAGTAATTCACCCCTCCACTTT. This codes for CASSKTPDRVRSNSPLHF.

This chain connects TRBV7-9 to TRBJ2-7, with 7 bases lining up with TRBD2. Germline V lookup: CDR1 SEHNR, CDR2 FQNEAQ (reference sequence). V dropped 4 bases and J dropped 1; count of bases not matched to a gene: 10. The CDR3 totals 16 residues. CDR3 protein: CASSSGRGGGSYEQYF. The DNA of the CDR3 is TGTGCCAGCAGCTCCGGGCGGGGCGGGGGTTCCTACGAGCAGTACTTC.

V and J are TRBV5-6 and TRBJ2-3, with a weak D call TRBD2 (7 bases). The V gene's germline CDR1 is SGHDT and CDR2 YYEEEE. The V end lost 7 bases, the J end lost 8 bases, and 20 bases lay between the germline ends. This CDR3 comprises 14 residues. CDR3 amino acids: CASARIRGGGTQYF. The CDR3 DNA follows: TGTGCCAGCGCCCGGATAAGGGGGGGAGGTACGCAGTATTTT.

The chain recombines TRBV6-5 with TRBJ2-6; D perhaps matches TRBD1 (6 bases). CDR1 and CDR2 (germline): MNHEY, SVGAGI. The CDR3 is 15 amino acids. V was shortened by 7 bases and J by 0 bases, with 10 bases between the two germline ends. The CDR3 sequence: CASTHRDSGANVLTF. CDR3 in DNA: TGTGCCAGCACCCACAGGGACTCTGGGGCCAACGTCCTGACTTTC.

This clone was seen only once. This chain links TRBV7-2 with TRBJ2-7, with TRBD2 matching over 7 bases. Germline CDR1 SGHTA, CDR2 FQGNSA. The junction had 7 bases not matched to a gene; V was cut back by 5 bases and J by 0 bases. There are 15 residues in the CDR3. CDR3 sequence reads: CASSHGRPSSYEQYF. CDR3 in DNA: TGTGCCAGCAGCCACGGGAGGCCAAGCTCCTACGAGCAGTACTTC. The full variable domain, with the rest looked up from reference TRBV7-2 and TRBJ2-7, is GAGVSQSPSNKVTEKGKDVELRCDPISGHTALYWYRQSLGQGLEFLIYFQGNSAPDKSGLPSDRFSAERTGGSVSTLTIQRTQQEDSAVYLCASSHGRPSSYEQYFGPGTRLTVT.

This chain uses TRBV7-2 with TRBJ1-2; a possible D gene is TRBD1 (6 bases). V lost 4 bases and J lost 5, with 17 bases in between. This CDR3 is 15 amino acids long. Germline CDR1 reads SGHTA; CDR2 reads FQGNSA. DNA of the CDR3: TGTGCCAGCAGCTCCCCCAGGGGCAGGGGTTATGGCTACACCTTC. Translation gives CASSSPRGRGYGYTF.

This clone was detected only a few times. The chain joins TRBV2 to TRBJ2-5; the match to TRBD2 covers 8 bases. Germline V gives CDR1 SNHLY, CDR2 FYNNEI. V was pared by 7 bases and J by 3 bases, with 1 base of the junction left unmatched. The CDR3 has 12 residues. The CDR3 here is CASKGLEETQYF. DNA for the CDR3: TGTGCCAGCAAGGGACTAGAAGAGACCCAGTACTTC.

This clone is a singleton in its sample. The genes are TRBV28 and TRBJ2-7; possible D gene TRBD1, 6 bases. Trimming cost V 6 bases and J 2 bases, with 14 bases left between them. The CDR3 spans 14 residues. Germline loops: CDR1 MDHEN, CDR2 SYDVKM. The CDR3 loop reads CASRAGTPPYEQYF. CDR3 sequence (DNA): TGTGCCAGCAGGGCCGGGACACCTCCCTACGAGCAGTACTTC.

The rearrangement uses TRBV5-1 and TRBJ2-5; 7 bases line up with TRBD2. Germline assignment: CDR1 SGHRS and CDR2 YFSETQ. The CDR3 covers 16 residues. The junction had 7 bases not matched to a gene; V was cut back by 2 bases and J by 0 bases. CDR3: CASSFSLAGNQETQYF. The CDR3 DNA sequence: TGCGCCAGCAGCTTTTCCTTAGCGGGCAACCAAGAGACCCAGTACTTC.

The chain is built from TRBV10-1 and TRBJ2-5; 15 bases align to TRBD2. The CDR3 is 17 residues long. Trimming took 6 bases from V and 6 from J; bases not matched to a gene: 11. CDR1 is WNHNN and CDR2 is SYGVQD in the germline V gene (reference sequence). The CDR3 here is CASRKNAGTSGRKTQYF. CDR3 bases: TGCGCCAGCAGGAAAAATGCCGGGACTAGCGGGAGGAAGACCCAGTACTTC.

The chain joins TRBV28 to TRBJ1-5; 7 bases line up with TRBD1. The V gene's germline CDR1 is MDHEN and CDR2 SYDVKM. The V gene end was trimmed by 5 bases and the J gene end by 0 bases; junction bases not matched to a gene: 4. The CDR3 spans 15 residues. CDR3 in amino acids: CASSEQGYSNQPQHF. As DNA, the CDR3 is TGTGCCAGCAGTGAACAGGGGTATAGCAATCAGCCCCAGCATTTT.

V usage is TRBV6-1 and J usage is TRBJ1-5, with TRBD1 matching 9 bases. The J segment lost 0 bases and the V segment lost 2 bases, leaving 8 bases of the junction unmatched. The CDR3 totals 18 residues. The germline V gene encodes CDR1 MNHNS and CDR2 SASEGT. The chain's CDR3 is CASSERTGAAYSNQPQHF. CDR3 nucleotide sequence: TGTGCCAGCAGTGAAAGGACAGGGGCCGCGTATAGCAATCAGCCCCAGCATTTT.

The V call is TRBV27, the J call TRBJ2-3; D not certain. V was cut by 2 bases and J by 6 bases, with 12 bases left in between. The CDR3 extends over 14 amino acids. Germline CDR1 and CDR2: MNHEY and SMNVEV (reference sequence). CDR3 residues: CASSLIPSSDTQYF. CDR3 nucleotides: TGTGCCAGCAGTTTAATCCCGTCGTCCGATACGCAGTATTTT.